A single sample gave rise to the 21 T cell receptor beta chains below, sequenced in a study of spatial heterogeneity in lung cancer. TCRdb re-derived calls from the 5' RACE reads in MiXCR, one entry per CDR3 protein. The table shows roughly 45,000 distinct CDR3 sequences, with around 21% occurring only once. Specified time point: blood at routine non-recurrence follow-up after resection. Sequenced here: PBMCs, sampled at follow-up. The receptors come from a female donor with early-stage non-small cell lung cancer.

The V call is TRBV3-1, the J call TRBJ1-5; D ambiguous. CDR1 LGHDT and CDR2 YNNKEL come from the germline V gene (reference sequence). CDR3 length: 13 residues. V was pared by 4 bases and J by 7 bases, with 11 bases between. CDR3 loop: CASSLILGQPQHF. DNA for the CDR3: TGTGCCAGCAGCCTTATTCTCGGGCAGCCCCAGCATTTT.

The sample holds many counts of this clonotype. CDR3 sequence: CASSPLDREAFF. The CDR3 DNA is TGTGCCAGCAGCCCCCTTGACAGGGAAGCTTTCTTT. The chain uses TRBV7-9 and TRBJ1-1; D may be TRBD1 (6 bases). V was pared by 5 bases and J by 8 bases, with 12 bases between. The CDR3 spans 12 residues. The germline gives CDR1 SEHNR, CDR2 FQNEAQ (reference sequence). The complete variable domain, with remaining parts taken from reference TRBV7-9 and TRBJ1-1, reads DTGVSQNPRHKITKRGQNVTFRCDPISEHNRLYWYRQTLGQGPEFLTYFQNEAQLEKSRLLSDRFSAERPKGSFSTLEIQRTEQGDSAMYLCASSPLDREAFFGQGTRLTVV.

The chain couples TRBV6-1 to TRBJ1-2; unclear D gene. The V end lost 1 base, the J end lost 7 bases, and 13 bases lay between the germline ends. CDR1 MNHNS and CDR2 SASEGT come from the germline V gene. The CDR3 contains 14 residues. The CDR3 DNA follows: TGTGCCAGCAGTGAAGGGGTAGTTCGAGGTGGCTACACCTTC. This translates into CASSEGVVRGGYTF.

This clonotype was seen a handful of times. The chain joins TRBV21-1 to TRBJ2-7; the DNA was not compared with TRBD1, the D call given in the table. TRBV21-1 corresponds to a pseudogene. The CDR3 is 13 amino acids. This CDR3 is CASSKAGGLEQYV. The CDR3 nucleotides are TGTGCCAGCAGCAAAGCAGGGGGACTCGAGCAGTACGTC.

The V and J genes are TRBV20-1 and TRBJ2-3; a possible D gene is TRBD1 (6 bases). Deletions cut 7 bases from V and 2 bases from J, with 19 bases between. Germline CDR1 and CDR2: DFQATT and SNEGSKA (reference sequence). The CDR3 consists of 15 residues. The CDR3 reads CSGHLRDTHTDTQYF. The CDR3, as DNA: TGCAGTGGTCACCTCCGGGACACCCACACAGATACGCAGTATTTT.

This clonotype was found many times. The J gene is TRBJ2-5, the V gene TRBV19, with TRBD2 as a possible D gene (6 bases). V lost 6 bases and J 4 bases, leaving 6 bases between the germline ends. CDR3 length: 11 residues. CDR1 is LNHDA and CDR2 is SQIVND in the germline V gene (reference sequence). The CDR3 sequence: CASRAGETQYF. The CDR3, as DNA: TGTGCCAGTAGAGCGGGAGAGACCCAGTACTTC.

This clonotype was counted ten times or more. This CDR3 reads CAISGLAGGYEQFF. CDR3 sequence (DNA): TGTGCCATAAGTGGGCTAGCGGGAGGCTATGAGCAGTTCTTC. The gene calls are TRBV11-2 and TRBJ2-1; the match to TRBD2 covers 11 bases. The V and J ends lost 10 bases and 8 bases, in that order; junction bases with no gene match: 10. The germline CDR1 and CDR2 sequences are SGHAT and FQNNGV. The CDR3 spans 14 residues.

This clonotype was recorded at least ten times. The rearrangement links TRBV3-1 to TRBJ2-5, with TRBD2 identical over 12 bases. Germline V gene sequence: CDR1 LGHDT, CDR2 YNNKEL (reference sequence). The CDR3 sequence is 16 residues long. V lost 6 bases and J lost 4; bases outside the gene matches: 9. CDR3 coding DNA: TGTGCCAGCAGACGCGGACTAGCGGGGCTTGGAGAGACCCAGTACTTC. Amino acid sequence: CASRRGLAGLGETQYF.

A few counts support this clonotype. The V gene is TRBV10-3, the J gene TRBJ1-3; TRBD1 is a possible D gene (6 bases). With 3 bases removed from V and 0 bases from J, the gap between germline ends came to 12 bases. There are 16 residues in the CDR3. Germline CDR1 and CDR2: ENHRY and SYGVKD. The CDR3 DNA sequence: TGTGCCATCAGTGATTCGGACAGAGGCTCTGGAAACACCATATATTTT. Amino acid sequence: CAISDSDRGSGNTIYF.

The gene calls are TRBV2 and TRBJ2-1, with TRBD1 matching 9 bases. The germline V gene encodes CDR1 SNHLY and CDR2 FYNNEI. With 11 bases clipped from V and 9 bases from J, the junction kept 11 bases outside the gene matches. The CDR3 contains 13 residues. The DNA for the CDR3 is TGTGCCGGATCCCCGGGACAGGGTCTTGAGCAGTTCTTC. This codes for CAGSPGQGLEQFF.

The chain employs TRBV10-2 and TRBJ2-1; 9 nucleotides line up with TRBD2. CDR1 is WSHSY and CDR2 is SAAADI in the germline V gene. Trimming removed 6 bases from V and 0 bases from J; junction bases left unmatched: 0. This CDR3 comprises 14 residues. CDR3 nucleotides: TGCGCCAGCAGGACTAGCGGCTCCTACAATGAGCAGTTCTTC. Translation gives CASRTSGSYNEQFF.

The V call is TRBV6-2 or TRBV6-3, the J call TRBJ2-7; perhaps TRBD2 as D (6 bases). Germline assignment: CDR1 MNHEY and CDR2 SVGEGT. Trimming stripped 6 bases from V and 3 bases from J, with 12 bases between. This CDR3 contains 13 residues. CDR3: CASRGSGLYEQYV. The CDR3 nucleotides are TGTGCCAGCAGAGGTAGCGGCCTCTACGAGCAGTACGTC.

This clonotype is medium-sized by share. This chain connects TRBV19 to TRBJ2-4; D not resolved. The CDR3 consists of 12 residues. Germline CDR1 LNHDA, CDR2 SQIVND (reference sequence). V was clipped by 5 bases and J by 7 bases, with 9 bases between them. As DNA, the CDR3 is TGTGCCAGTAGTGGTATCGTCAACATTCAGTACTTC. Translation gives CASSGIVNIQYF. Full variable domain (missing parts from reference TRBV19 and TRBJ2-4): DGGITQSPKYLFRKEGQNVTLSCEQNLNHDAMYWYRQDPGQGLRLIYYSQIVNDFQKGDIAEGYSVSREKKESFPLTVTSAQKNPTAFYLCASSGIVNIQYFGAGTRLSVL.

This clonotype was seen a few times. The CDR3 loop reads CASSLTAWDEKLFF. The DNA of the CDR3 is TGTGCCAGCAGCCTGACGGCCTGGGATGAAAAACTGTTTTTT. The V gene is TRBV12-3 or TRBV12-4, the J gene TRBJ1-4; D unclear. V was pared by 6 bases and J by 6 bases, with 14 bases between. The CDR3 sequence is 14 residues long.

At least ten counts were recorded for this clonotype. V usage is TRBV7-3 and J usage is TRBJ2-6; D is unresolved. The CDR3 covers 13 residues. From germline, CDR1 is SGHTA and CDR2 FQGTGA. V lost 4 bases to trimming and J lost 0 bases, with 1 base between them. The DNA of the CDR3 is TGTGCCAGCAGCTCCTCTGGGGCCAACGTCCTGACTTTC. Translating gives CASSSSGANVLTF.

This clonotype was found many times. The V gene is TRBV9, the J gene TRBJ1-1; D possibly corresponds to TRBD1 (6 bases). This CDR3 region has 15 residues. Germline-derived CDR1 and CDR2 are SGDLS and YYNGEE. The germline V and J ends were trimmed by 2 bases and 4 bases, with 15 bases remaining between them. The CDR3 region is CASSVHEWGATEAFF. The DNA for the CDR3 is TGTGCCAGCAGCGTCCATGAATGGGGGGCCACTGAAGCTTTCTTT.

The chain combines TRBV5-6 with TRBJ2-1, with TRBD2 matching 9 bases. CDR1 SGHDT and CDR2 YYEEEE come from the germline V gene. Trimming removed 5 bases from V and 10 bases from J; junction bases left unmatched: 10. This CDR3 spans 14 amino acids. The CDR3 loop reads CASRRGGRAVEQFF. CDR3 in DNA: TGTGCCAGCAGACGCGGCGGGAGGGCCGTAGAGCAGTTCTTC. Together with reference TRBV5-6 and TRBJ2-1, the CDR3 gives the full variable domain: DAGVTQSPTHLIKTRGQQVTLRCSPKSGHDTVSWYQQALGQGPQFIFQYYEEEERQRGNFPDRFSGHQFPNYSSELNVNALLLGDSALYLCASRRGGRAVEQFFGPGTRLTVL.

Only a few counts were recorded for this clonotype. The rearrangement uses TRBV5-1 and TRBJ1-1, with TRBD1 identical over 8 bases. The CDR3 spans 13 residues. Germline trimming cut 4 bases from V and 7 bases from J; bases unmatched to any gene: 6. CDR1 SGHRS and CDR2 YFSETQ come from the germline V gene. CDR3 sequence: CASSAGQGGEAFF. The DNA of the CDR3 is TGCGCCAGCAGCGCCGGACAGGGAGGTGAAGCTTTCTTT. Using reference TRBV5-1 and TRBJ1-1 for the parts outside the CDR3, the full variable domain is KAGVTQTPRYLIKTRGQQVTLSCSPISGHRSVSWYQQTPGQGLQFLFEYFSETQRNKGNFPGRFSGRQFSNSRSEMNVSTLELGDSALYLCASSAGQGGEAFFGQGTRLTVV.

The chain combines TRBV20-1 with TRBJ1-1; 7 bases line up with TRBD1. CDR3 size: 14 residues. With V trimmed by 5 bases and J by 3 bases, 9 bases remained unmatched. Germline lookup yields CDR1 DFQATT and CDR2 SNEGSKA (reference sequence). The CDR3 nucleotides read TGCAGTGCTGCAAGGGGGCCGGGGGACACTGAAGCTTTCTTT. Protein sequence: CSAARGPGDTEAFF.

This clonotype was recorded at least ten times. The V gene is TRBV6-5, the J gene TRBJ1-3, with 7 bases aligning to TRBD1. Per germline, CDR1 MNHEY and CDR2 SVGAGI. This CDR3 spans 13 amino acids. The V gene end was trimmed by 6 bases and the J gene end by 3 bases; junction bases not matched to a gene: 2. The CDR3 sequence is CASRTGIGNTIYF. CDR3 sequence (DNA): TGTGCCAGCAGGACAGGGATTGGAAACACCATATATTTT.

There are many counts of this clonotype. The chain combines TRBV12-3 or TRBV12-4 with TRBJ2-2; 10 bases agree with TRBD2. The CDR3 contains 15 residues. With 6 bases clipped from V and 6 bases from J, the junction kept 7 bases outside the gene matches. This chain's CDR3 is CASRSLAGVAGELFF. The CDR3 DNA reads TGTGCCAGCAGATCTCTAGCGGGGGTTGCCGGGGAGCTGTTTTTT.